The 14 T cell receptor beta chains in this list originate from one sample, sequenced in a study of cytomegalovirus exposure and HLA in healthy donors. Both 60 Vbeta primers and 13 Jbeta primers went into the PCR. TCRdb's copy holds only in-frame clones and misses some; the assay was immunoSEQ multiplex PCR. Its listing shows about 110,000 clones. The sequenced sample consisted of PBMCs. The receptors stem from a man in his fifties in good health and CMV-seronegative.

In DNA, the CDR3 is TGTGCCAGCAGCAAAACCGTCGAGGATGAGCAGTTCTTC. This sequence encodes CASSKTVEDEQFF. J is TRBJ2-1 and V is TRBV9; D is undetermined. Trimming stripped 4 bases from V and 8 bases from J, with 13 bases between. CDR3 length: 13 amino acids. Germline V lookup: CDR1 SGDLS, CDR2 YYNGEE.

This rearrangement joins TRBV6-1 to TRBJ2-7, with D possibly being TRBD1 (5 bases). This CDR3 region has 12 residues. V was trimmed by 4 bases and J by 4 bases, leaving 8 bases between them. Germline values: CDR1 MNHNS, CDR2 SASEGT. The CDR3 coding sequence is TGTGCCAGCAGTGCTCAGGGTTACGAGCAGTACTTC. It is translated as CASSAQGYEQYF.

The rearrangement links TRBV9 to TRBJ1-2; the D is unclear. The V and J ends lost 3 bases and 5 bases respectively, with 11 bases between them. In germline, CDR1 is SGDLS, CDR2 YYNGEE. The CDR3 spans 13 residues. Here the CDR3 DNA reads TGTGCCAGCAGCGACAGAGGGTCGTATGGCTACACCTTC. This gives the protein CASSDRGSYGYTF.

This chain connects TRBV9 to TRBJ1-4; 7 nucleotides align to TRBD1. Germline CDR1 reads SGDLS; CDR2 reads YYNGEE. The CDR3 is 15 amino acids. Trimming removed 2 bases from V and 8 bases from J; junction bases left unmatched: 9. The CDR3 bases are TGTGCCAGCAGCGTGGGGGGACAGCTGGGCGAAAAACTGTTTTTT. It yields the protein CASSVGGQLGEKLFF.

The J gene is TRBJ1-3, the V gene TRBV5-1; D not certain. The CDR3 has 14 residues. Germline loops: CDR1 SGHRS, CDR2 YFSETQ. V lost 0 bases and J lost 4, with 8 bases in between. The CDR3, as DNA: TGCGCCAGCAGCTTGGGCGCCGAAGGAAACACCATATATTTT. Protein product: CASSLGAEGNTIYF.

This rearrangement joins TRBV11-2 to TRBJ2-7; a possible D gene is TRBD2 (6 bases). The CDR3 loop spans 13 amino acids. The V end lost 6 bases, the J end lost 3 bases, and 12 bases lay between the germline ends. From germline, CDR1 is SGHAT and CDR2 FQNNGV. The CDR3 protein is CASRIADNYEQYF. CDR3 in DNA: TGTGCCAGCAGAATAGCGGACAACTACGAGCAGTACTTC.

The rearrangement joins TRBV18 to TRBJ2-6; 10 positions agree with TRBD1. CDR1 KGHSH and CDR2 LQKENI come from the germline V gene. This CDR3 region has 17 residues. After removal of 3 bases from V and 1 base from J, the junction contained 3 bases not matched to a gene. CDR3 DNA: TGTGCCAGCTCACCGGGACAGGGGACGTCTGGGGCCAACGTCCTGACTTTC. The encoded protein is CASSPGQGTSGANVLTF.

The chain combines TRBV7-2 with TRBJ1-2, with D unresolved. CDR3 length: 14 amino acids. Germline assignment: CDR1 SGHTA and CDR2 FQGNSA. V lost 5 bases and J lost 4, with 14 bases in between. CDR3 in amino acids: CASSPREEGYGYTF. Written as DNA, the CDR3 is TGTGCCAGCAGCCCCCGGGAGGAGGGCTATGGCTACACCTTC.

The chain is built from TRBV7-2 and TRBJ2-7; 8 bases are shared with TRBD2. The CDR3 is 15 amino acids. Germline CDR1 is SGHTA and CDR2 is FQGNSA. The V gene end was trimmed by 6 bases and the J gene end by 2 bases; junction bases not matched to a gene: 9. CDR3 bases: TGTGCCAGCAGAAAGCGGGGGACGCCGACCTACGAGCAGTACTTC. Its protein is CASRKRGTPTYEQYF.

The CDR3 DNA sequence: TGTGCCAGCAGCACAGCGGACACTGAAGCTTTCTTT. This translates into CASSTADTEAFF. The chain recombines TRBV11-3 with TRBJ1-1; D gene uncertain. CDR3 length: 12 amino acids. CDR1 and CDR2 (germline): SGHNT, YENEEA. The V end lost 5 bases, the J end lost 3 bases, and 7 bases lay between the germline ends.

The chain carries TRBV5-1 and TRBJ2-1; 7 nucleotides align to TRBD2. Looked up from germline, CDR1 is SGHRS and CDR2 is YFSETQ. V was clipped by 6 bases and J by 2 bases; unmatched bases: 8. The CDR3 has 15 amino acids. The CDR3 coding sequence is TGCGCCAGCAACACATTAGCGGGCCCCTACAATGAGCAGTTCTTC. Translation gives CASNTLAGPYNEQFF. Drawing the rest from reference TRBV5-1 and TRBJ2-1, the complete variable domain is KAGVTQTPRYLIKTRGQQVTLSCSPISGHRSVSWYQQTPGQGLQFLFEYFSETQRNKGNFPGRFSGRQFSNSRSEMNVSTLELGDSALYLCASNTLAGPYNEQFFGPGTRLTVL.

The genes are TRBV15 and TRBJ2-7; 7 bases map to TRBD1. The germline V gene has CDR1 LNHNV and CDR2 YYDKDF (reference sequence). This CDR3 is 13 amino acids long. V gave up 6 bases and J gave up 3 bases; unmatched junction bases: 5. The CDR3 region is CATSTTGHYEQYF. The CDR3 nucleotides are TGTGCCACCAGTACGACAGGGCACTACGAGCAGTACTTC.

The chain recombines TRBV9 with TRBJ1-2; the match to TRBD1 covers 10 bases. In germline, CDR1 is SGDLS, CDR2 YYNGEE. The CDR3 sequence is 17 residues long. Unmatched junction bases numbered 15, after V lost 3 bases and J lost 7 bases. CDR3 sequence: CASSEREDRGFSGGYTF. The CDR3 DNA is TGTGCCAGCAGCGAGCGGGAGGACAGGGGGTTTTCGGGTGGCTACACCTTC. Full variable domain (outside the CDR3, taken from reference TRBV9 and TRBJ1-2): DSGVTQTPKHLITATGQRVTLRCSPRSGDLSVYWYQQSLDQGLQFLIQYYNGEERAKGNILERFSAQQFPDLHSELNLSSLELGDSALYFCASSEREDRGFSGGYTFGSGTRLTVV.

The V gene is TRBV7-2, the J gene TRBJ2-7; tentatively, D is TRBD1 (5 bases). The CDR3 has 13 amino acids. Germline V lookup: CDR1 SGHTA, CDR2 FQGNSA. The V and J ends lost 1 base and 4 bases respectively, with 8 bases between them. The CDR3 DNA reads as TGTGCCAGCAGCTTAGAGGGGCCTTACGAGCAGTACTTC. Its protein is CASSLEGPYEQYF.